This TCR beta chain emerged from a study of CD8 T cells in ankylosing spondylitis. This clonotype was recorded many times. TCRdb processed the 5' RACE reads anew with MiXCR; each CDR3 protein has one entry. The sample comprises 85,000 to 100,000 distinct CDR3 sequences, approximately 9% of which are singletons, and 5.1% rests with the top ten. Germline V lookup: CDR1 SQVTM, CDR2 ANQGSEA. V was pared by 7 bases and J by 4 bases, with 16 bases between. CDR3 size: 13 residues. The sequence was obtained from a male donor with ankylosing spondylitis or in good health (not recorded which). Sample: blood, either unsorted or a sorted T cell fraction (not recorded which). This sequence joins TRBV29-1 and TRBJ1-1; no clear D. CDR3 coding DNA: TGCAGCGCAAATAATCGGGGAGGCACTGAAGCTTTCTTT. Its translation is CSANNRGGTEAFF.